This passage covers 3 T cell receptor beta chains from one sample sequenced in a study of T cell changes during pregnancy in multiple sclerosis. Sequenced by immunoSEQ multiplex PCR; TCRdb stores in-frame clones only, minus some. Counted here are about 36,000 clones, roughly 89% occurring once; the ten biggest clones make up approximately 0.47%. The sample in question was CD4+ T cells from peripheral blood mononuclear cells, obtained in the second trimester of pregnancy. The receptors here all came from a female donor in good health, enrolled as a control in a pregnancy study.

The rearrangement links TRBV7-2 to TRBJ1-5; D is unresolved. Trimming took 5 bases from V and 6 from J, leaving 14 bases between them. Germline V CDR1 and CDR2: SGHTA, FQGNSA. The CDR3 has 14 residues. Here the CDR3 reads CASSRYRGPQPQHF. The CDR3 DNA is TGTGCCAGCAGCCGGTACCGGGGTCCTCAGCCCCAGCATTTT.

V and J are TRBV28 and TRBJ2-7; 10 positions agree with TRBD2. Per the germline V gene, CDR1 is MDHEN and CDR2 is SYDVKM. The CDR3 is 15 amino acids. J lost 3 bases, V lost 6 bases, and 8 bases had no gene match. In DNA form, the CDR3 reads TGTGCCAGCAGGTCAGCGGGAGGGGTTTTCTACGAGCAGTACTTC. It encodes CASRSAGGVFYEQYF.

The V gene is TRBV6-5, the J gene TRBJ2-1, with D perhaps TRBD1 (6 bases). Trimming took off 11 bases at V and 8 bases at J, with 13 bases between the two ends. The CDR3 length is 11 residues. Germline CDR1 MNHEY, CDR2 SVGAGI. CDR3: CAVQQGHEQFF. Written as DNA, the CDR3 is TGTGCCGTACAACAGGGCCATGAGCAGTTCTTC.